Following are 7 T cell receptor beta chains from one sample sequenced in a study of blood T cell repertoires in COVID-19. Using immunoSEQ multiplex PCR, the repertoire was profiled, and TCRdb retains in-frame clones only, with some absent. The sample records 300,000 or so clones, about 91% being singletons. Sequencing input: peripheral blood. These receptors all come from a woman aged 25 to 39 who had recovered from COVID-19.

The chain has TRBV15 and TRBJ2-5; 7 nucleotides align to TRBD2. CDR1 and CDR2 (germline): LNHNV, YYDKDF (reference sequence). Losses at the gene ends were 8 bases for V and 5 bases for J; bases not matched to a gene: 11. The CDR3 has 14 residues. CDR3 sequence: CATGRGTIWETQYF. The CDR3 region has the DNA TGTGCCACCGGGCGGGGGACGATCTGGGAGACCCAGTACTTC.

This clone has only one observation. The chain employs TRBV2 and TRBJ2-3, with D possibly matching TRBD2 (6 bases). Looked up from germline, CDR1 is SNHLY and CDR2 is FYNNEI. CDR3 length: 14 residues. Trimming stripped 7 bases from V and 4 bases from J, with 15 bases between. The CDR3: CASTAYPGADTQYF. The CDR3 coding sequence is TGTGCCAGCACCGCCTACCCGGGGGCAGATACGCAGTATTTT.

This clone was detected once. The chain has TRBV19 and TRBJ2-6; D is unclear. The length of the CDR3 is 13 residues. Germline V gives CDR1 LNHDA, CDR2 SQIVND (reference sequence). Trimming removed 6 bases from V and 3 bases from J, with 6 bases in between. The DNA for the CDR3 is TGTGCCAGTAGCCCCGGTGGGGCCAACGTCCTGACTTTC. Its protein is CASSPGGANVLTF.

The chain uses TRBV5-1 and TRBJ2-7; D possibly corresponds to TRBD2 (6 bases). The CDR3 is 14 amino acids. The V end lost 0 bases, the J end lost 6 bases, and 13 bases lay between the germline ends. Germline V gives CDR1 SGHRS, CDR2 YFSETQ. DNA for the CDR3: TGCGCCAGCAGCTTGGTAGCGGATGGGGTCGAGCAGTACTTC. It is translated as CASSLVADGVEQYF.

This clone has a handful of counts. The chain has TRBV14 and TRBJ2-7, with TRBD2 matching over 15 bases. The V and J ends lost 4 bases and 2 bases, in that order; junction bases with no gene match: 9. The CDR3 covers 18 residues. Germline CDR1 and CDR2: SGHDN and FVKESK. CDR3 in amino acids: CASSLRTSGGDSTYEQYF. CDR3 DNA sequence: TGTGCCAGCAGCCTAAGGACTAGCGGGGGGGATTCCACCTACGAGCAGTACTTC.

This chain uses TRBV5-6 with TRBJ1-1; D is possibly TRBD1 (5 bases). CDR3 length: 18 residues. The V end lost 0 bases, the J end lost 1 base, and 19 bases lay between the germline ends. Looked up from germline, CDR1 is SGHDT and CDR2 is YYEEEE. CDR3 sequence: CASSLAAGSYLGNTEAFF. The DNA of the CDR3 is TGTGCCAGCAGCTTGGCCGCAGGGTCCTACTTGGGGAACACTGAAGCTTTCTTT.

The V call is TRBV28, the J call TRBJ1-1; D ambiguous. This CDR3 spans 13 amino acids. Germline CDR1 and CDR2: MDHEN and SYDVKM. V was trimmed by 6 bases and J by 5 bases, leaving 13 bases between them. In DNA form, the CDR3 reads TGTGCCAGCAGCCCCCCAGGCGTTACTGAAGCTTTCTTT. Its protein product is CASSPPGVTEAFF.